This passage covers 2 T cell receptor beta chains from one sample sequenced in a study of T cells in Graves' hyperthyroidism and ophthalmopathy. What was amplified from RNA transcripts were TCR beta CDR3 regions. Initially, a first-round RT-PCR of the TCR CDR3 employed the HTBI primer set. TCRdb reprocessed the multiplex PCR reads via MiXCR and lists one record per CDR3 protein. This sample has around 440,000 distinct CDR3 sequences, with about 15% found just once. Sequenced sample: blood. The receptor source for this set is a woman under 30 with Graves' hyperthyroidism.

The J gene is TRBJ2-7, the V gene TRBV27; D possibly uses TRBD1 or TRBD2 (5 bases each). CDR3 length: 14 residues. Germline lookup yields CDR1 MNHEY and CDR2 SMNVEV (reference sequence). V lost 4 bases and J lost 7, with 17 bases in between. CDR3 residues: CASSWGTLLGEQYF. The CDR3 nucleotides are TGTGCCAGCAGTTGGGGGACCTTACTCGGTGAGCAGTACTTC.

This clonotype was detected a few times. The rearrangement links TRBV5-1 to TRBJ2-3; tentative D call: TRBD1 (5 bases). Germline CDR1 reads SGHRS; CDR2 reads YFSETQ. This CDR3 has 16 amino acids. V was clipped by 2 bases and J by 4 bases, with 17 bases between them. CDR3 protein: CASSFSGRATADTQYF. CDR3 DNA sequence: TGCGCCAGCAGCTTTTCTGGCAGGGCCACCGCAGATACGCAGTATTTT.